One sample yielded the 27 T cell receptor beta chains listed below, sequenced in a study of Ad26.COV2.S vaccination and SARS-CoV-2 variants. Assay: immunoSEQ multiplex PCR; the TCRdb copy retains only in-frame clones and omits some. The repertoire holds about 350,000 clones, with roughly 85% as singletons. Noted treatment: some 20 received Ad26.COV2.S at low or high dose, single or two shots; several received placebo; per-sample allocation not given. Each sample was drawn 63 days after the first injection (of vaccine or placebo). The sequences come from peripheral blood, collected in a trial of Ad26.COV2.S vaccine versus placebo. Receptors were obtained from a person aged 18 to 59 who received the Ad26.COV2.S COVID-19 vaccine or a placebo.

V gene TRBV15 combines with J gene TRBJ2-2; D not resolved. CDR1 and CDR2 from the germline V gene are LNHNV and YYDKDF (reference sequence). This CDR3 comprises 15 residues. V lost 0 bases to trimming and J lost 5 bases, with 10 bases between them. The CDR3 DNA sequence: TGTGCCACCAGCAGAGAGGGCAGTTTAACCGGGGAGCTGTTTTTT. Translation gives CATSREGSLTGELFF.

The chain recombines TRBV5-8 with TRBJ1-6; no definite D call. CDR3 length equals 15 residues. Trimming stripped 2 bases from V and 2 bases from J, with 8 bases between. CDR1 SGHTS and CDR2 YDEGEE come from the germline V gene. The CDR3 DNA reads as TGTGCCAGCAGCTTCAGCTGGACCTATAATTCACCCCTCCACTTT. Its protein is CASSFSWTYNSPLHF.

The chain couples TRBV6-5 to TRBJ1-5; D call uncertain. The CDR3 sequence is 14 residues long. Germline V gene lookup returns CDR1 MNHEY and CDR2 SVGAGI. V gave up 8 bases and J gave up 4 bases, with 15 bases separating them. CDR3 sequence (DNA): TGTGCCAGCGGGCAATCAGCGGTGAATCAGCCCCAGCATTTT. This codes for CASGQSAVNQPQHF.

To note about this clone: Within the sample, other DNA sequences also encode this same CDR3. This chain joins TRBV18 and TRBJ2-7; 9 nucleotides line up with TRBD1. CDR1 and CDR2 from the germline V gene are KGHSH and LQKENI. The length of the CDR3 is 17 residues. J lost 8 bases, V lost 3 bases, and 17 bases had no gene match. Here the CDR3 reads CASSPTPVTGQGGKQYF. Here the CDR3 DNA reads TGTGCCAGCTCACCCACCCCCGTTACGGGACAGGGCGGTAAGCAGTACTTC. The full variable domain, in which reference TRBV18 and TRBJ2-7 provide the parts outside the CDR3, is NAGVMQNPRHLVRRRGQEARLRCSPMKGHSHVYWYRQLPEEGLKFMVYLQKENIIDESGMPKERFSAEFPKEGPSILRIQQVVRGDSAAYFCASSPTPVTGQGGKQYFGPGTRLTVT.

V is TRBV5-1 and J is TRBJ1-1; 8 bases agree with TRBD1. J was trimmed by 5 bases and V by 4 bases; bases with no gene match: 1. Per the germline V gene, CDR1 is SGHRS and CDR2 is YFSETQ. The CDR3 is made up of 12 amino acids. For the CDR3, the DNA is TGCGCCAGCAGCGGACAGGGAACTGAAGCTTTCTTT. Amino acid sequence: CASSGQGTEAFF.

This chain joins TRBV18 and TRBJ2-7; either TRBD1 or TRBD2 may fit D (7 bases each). Trimming cost V 3 bases and J 2 bases, with 14 bases left between them. This CDR3 has 15 residues. Per the germline V gene, CDR1 is KGHSH and CDR2 is LQKENI. CDR3 coding DNA: TGTGCCAGCTCACCGCAGGGGGGGGTCACCTACGAGCAGTACTTC. It codes for CASSPQGGVTYEQYF.

V and J are TRBV13 and TRBJ1-1, with TRBD1 as a possible D gene (5 bases). V shed 7 bases and J shed 4 bases, with 10 bases lying between them. Germline CDR1 and CDR2: PRHDT and FYEKMQ (reference sequence). The CDR3 sequence is 12 residues long. The CDR3 loop is CASTRDSTEAFF. As DNA, the CDR3 is TGTGCCAGCACCCGAGACAGCACTGAAGCTTTCTTT.

The chain is built from TRBV29-1 and TRBJ1-1; a possible D gene is TRBD1 (6 bases). The CDR3 is 13 residues long. Trimming removed 7 bases at V and 2 bases at J, with 14 bases between. The germline gives CDR1 SQVTM, CDR2 ANQGSEA. In nucleotides, the CDR3 is TGCAGCGGATGGGGGGCGCGTAACACTGAAGCTTTCTTT. Protein: CSGWGARNTEAFF.

The chain combines TRBV11-2 with TRBJ2-7; D unresolved. V dropped 5 bases and J dropped 0 bases, with 20 bases sitting between them. CDR1 is SGHAT and CDR2 is FQNNGV in the germline V gene. This CDR3 contains 17 residues. This CDR3 is CASSPYLAVAYSYEQYF. The CDR3, as DNA: TGTGCCAGCAGCCCTTACCTTGCGGTCGCCTACTCCTACGAGCAGTACTTC.

A remark on this clone: The CDR3 ends on some other residue instead of the conserved phenylalanine or tryptophan, so this is likely a read error. The DNA is left out, because the CDR3 cannot be placed on it with certainty; the CDR3 is given as TCRdb lists it. This CDR3 is CASSHQSSGFSDY. The V and J genes are TRBV11-2 and TRBJ1-6; TRBD1, the table's D call, was not compared with the DNA. The CDR3 contains 13 residues when both ends are counted. Germline loops: CDR1 SGHAT, CDR2 FQNNGV.

The rearrangement links TRBV5-1 to TRBJ2-7; D might be TRBD1 or TRBD2, each matching 5 bases. Trimming removed 0 bases from V and 0 bases from J, with 10 bases in between. Germline V gives CDR1 SGHRS, CDR2 YFSETQ. This CDR3 region has 15 residues. CDR3 bases: TGCGCCAGCAGCTTGGGATCGGGGCTCTCCTACGAGCAGTACTTC. As protein: CASSLGSGLSYEQYF.

The chain is built from TRBV5-6 and TRBJ2-3; the match to TRBD1 covers 10 bases. V was clipped by 4 bases and J by 3 bases; unmatched bases: 5. CDR3 length equals 15 residues. Germline V gives CDR1 SGHDT, CDR2 YYEEEE. The CDR3 reads CASSRDRGLTDTQYF. The CDR3, as DNA: TGTGCCAGCAGCCGGGACAGGGGTTTGACAGATACGCAGTATTTT.

This clone showed up just once. Different DNA sequences within this sample yield the same CDR3. The chain carries TRBV30 and TRBJ2-2; D remains unclear. The CDR3 extends over 13 amino acids. Trimming left V 0 bases short and J 4 bases short, with 6 bases between. CDR1 GTSNPN and CDR2 SVGIG come from the germline V gene (reference sequence). The DNA for the CDR3 is TGTGCCTGGAGTGTATGGGGCACCGGGGAGCTGTTTTTT. Its protein product is CAWSVWGTGELFF.

This clone was counted a single time. V and J are TRBV6-5 and TRBJ2-1; 10 bases fit TRBD2. J was trimmed by 0 bases and V by 5 bases; bases with no gene match: 1. The CDR3 totals 15 residues. Looked up from germline, CDR1 is MNHEY and CDR2 is SVGAGI. The DNA of the CDR3 is TGTGCCAGCAGTAGCGGGGGGGCCTCCTACAATGAGCAGTTCTTC. Its translation: CASSSGGASYNEQFF.

CDR3: CASSIDTEAFF. DNA for the CDR3: TGCGCCAGCAGCATTGACACTGAAGCTTTCTTT. V is TRBV5-1 and J is TRBJ1-1; no firm D call. The CDR3 extends over 11 amino acids. With 4 bases removed from V and 3 bases from J, the gap between germline ends came to 4 bases. Looked up from germline, CDR1 is SGHRS and CDR2 is YFSETQ. Supplemented by reference TRBV5-1 and TRBJ1-1, the full variable domain reads KAGVTQTPRYLIKTRGQQVTLSCSPISGHRSVSWYQQTPGQGLQFLFEYFSETQRNKGNFPGRFSGRQFSNSRSEMNVSTLELGDSALYLCASSIDTEAFFGQGTRLTVV.

The chain joins TRBV24-1 to TRBJ2-5; 12 nucleotides agree with TRBD1. The CDR3 is 15 amino acids. J lost 5 bases, V lost 4 bases, and 4 bases had no gene match. CDR1 and CDR2 (germline): KGHDR, SFDVKD. DNA for the CDR3: TGTGCCACCAGTGAACTGGGACAGGGGGCCGAGACCCAGTACTTC. This gives the protein CATSELGQGAETQYF.

This sequence joins TRBV4-2 and TRBJ2-3, with TRBD2 matching over 7 bases. The germline V gene encodes CDR1 LGHNA and CDR2 YNFKEQ. The CDR3 is 15 residues long. The J segment lost 5 bases and the V segment lost 6 bases, leaving 11 bases of the junction unmatched. Here the CDR3 reads CASREGASGVDTQYF. The CDR3 bases are TGTGCCAGCAGAGAAGGGGCTAGCGGTGTAGATACGCAGTATTTT.

This clone was counted only a few times. The chain joins TRBV7-6 to TRBJ2-2; D unresolved. The CDR3 contains 14 residues. V lost 0 bases to trimming and J lost 7 bases, with 9 bases between them. The germline CDR1 and CDR2 sequences are SGHVS and FNYEAQ. The CDR3 loop is CASSLAQRDGELFF. The CDR3 DNA sequence: TGTGCCAGCAGCTTAGCACAGCGAGACGGGGAGCTGTTTTTT.

Worth noting for this clone: Its ends do not fully match the called genes, so a read error is possible. V is TRBV7-7 and J is TRBJ2-3; either TRBD1 or TRBD2 may fit D (5 bases each). Germline-derived CDR1 and CDR2 are SSHAT and FNYEAQ (reference sequence). The CDR3 covers 15 residues. CDR3: CASSLGDARTDTQYF. The DNA for the CDR3 is TGTGCTAGCAGCTTAGGGGACGCTCGCACAGATACGCAGTATTTT.

V is TRBV18 and J is TRBJ1-1, with TRBD1 as a possible D gene (5 bases). V lost 1 base and J 3 bases, leaving 12 bases between the germline ends. The germline V gene has CDR1 KGHSH and CDR2 LQKENI. The CDR3 runs 15 residues. The CDR3 DNA reads TGTGCCAGCTCACCACACCGGGGGGGGGACACTGAAGCTTTCTTT. Protein product: CASSPHRGGDTEAFF.

V gene TRBV7-2 combines with J gene TRBJ2-2; the match to TRBD1 covers 10 bases. Germline lookup yields CDR1 SGHTA and CDR2 FQGNSA. The CDR3 has 16 amino acids. The trim removed 5 bases at V and 0 bases at J, leaving 3 bases unmatched. The CDR3 here is CASSSGTGANTGELFF. In nucleotides, the CDR3 is TGTGCCAGCAGCAGTGGGACAGGGGCGAACACCGGGGAGCTGTTTTTT.

This sequence joins TRBV7-6 and TRBJ2-5; possibly TRBD1 or TRBD2 for D (5 bases each). Germline CDR1 is SGHVS and CDR2 is FNYEAQ. The V and J ends lost 5 bases and 0 bases respectively, with 16 bases between them. The CDR3 runs 16 residues. CDR3 sequence (DNA): TGTGCCAGCAGCCCGCGTTTGGGACGGTACCAAGAGACCCAGTACTTC. This encodes CASSPRLGRYQETQYF.

The chain has TRBV5-1 and TRBJ2-5; D unclear. V dropped 1 base and J dropped 5 bases, with 12 bases sitting between them. The CDR3 has 14 amino acids. Germline CDR1 SGHRS, CDR2 YFSETQ. CDR3 DNA: TGCGCCAGCAGCTTGAGCCGTACCGCCGAGACCCAGTACTTC. Translated, it gives CASSLSRTAETQYF.

The chain couples TRBV27 to TRBJ1-6; 8 bases agree with TRBD1. Germline CDR1 MNHEY, CDR2 SMNVEV (reference sequence). The CDR3 loop spans 15 amino acids. V lost 1 base and J lost 8; bases outside the gene matches: 4. The CDR3 coding sequence is TGTGCCAGCAGTTTATTCAACAGGGGGGATTCACCCCTCCACTTT. Its translation: CASSLFNRGDSPLHF.

There are a few counts of this clone. This rearrangement joins TRBV19 to TRBJ2-2; the D gene is possibly TRBD1 (5 bases). The germline V and J ends were trimmed by 1 base and 5 bases, with 8 bases remaining between them. This CDR3 region has 14 residues. CDR1 is LNHDA and CDR2 is SQIVND in the germline V gene (reference sequence). The CDR3 here is CASSIVQGTGELFF. CDR3 coding DNA: TGTGCCAGTAGTATAGTTCAGGGTACCGGGGAGCTGTTTTTT.

This chain connects TRBV14 to TRBJ1-6; TRBD1 might be the D (6 bases). Trimming removed 5 bases at V and 9 bases at J, with 17 bases between. Germline CDR1 SGHDN, CDR2 FVKESK. The length of the CDR3 is 15 residues. The CDR3 loop reads CASSRTGGVFSPLHF. The CDR3 region has the DNA TGTGCCAGCAGCAGAACGGGGGGCGTTTTTTCACCCCTCCACTTT.

This chain connects TRBV6-5 to TRBJ2-7; D possibly corresponds to TRBD1 (7 bases). CDR3 size: 15 residues. Trimming removed 0 bases from V and 9 bases from J, with 18 bases in between. Germline-derived CDR1 and CDR2 are MNHEY and SVGAGI. CDR3 sequence (DNA): TGTGCCAGCAGTTACTCAGGAGGGGGCCCCGTCGGGCAGTACTTC. It encodes CASSYSGGGPVGQYF.